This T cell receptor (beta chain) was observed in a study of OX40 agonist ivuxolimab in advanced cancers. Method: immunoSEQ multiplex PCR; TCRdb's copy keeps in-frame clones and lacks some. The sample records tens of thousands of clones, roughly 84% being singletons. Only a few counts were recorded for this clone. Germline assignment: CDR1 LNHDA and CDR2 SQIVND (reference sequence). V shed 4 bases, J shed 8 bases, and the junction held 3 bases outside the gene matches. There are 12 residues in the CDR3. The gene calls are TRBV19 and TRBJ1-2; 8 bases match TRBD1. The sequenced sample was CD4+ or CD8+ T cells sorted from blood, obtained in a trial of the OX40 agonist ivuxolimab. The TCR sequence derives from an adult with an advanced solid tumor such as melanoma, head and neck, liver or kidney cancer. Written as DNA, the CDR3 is TGTGCCAGTAGTAGGACAGGGAACGGCTACACCTTC. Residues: CASSRTGNGYTF.